This TCR beta chain is drawn from a study of CD8+ T cells in alopecia areata. Study as a whole: Each of the treated patients was given oral tofacitinib, 5 to 10 mg twice daily, for moderate-to-severe alopecia areata. Tofacitinib administration persisted for 6 to 18 months, succeeded by 6 months off drug. Study-level findings and limits: Elevated clonality characterized lesional scalp relative to normal scalp, particularly in alopecia totalis/universalis.

It was cDNA, reverse transcribed from extracted RNA, that served as the sequencing template. Profiled with immunoSEQ multiplex PCR; TCRdb holds only in-frame clones, not every one. The table lists roughly 180,000 clones, approximately 62% of them singletons, with about 1.5% in the top ten. As for this clone: Its target is not known.

This receptor was obtained from a human donor with alopecia areata. The sample consisted of CD4+ T cells sorted from blood, taken at week 0.

CDR3 amino acids: CASSFRDAEQYF. The CDR3 DNA follows: TGTGCCAGCAGTTTCAGGGATGCCGAGCAGTACTTC. The chain uses TRBV27 and TRBJ2-7, with D tentatively TRBD1 (5 bases). Germline V gives CDR1 MNHEY, CDR2 SMNVEV (reference sequence). V was clipped by 3 bases and J by 6 bases, with 9 bases between them. CDR3 length: 12 residues.